Listed here are 28 T cell receptor beta chains from one sample, sequenced in a study of naive and memory T cell subsets. An equimolar mix of two oligonucleotides served as the beta constant-region primer for TRBC1 and TRBC2. Nested alpha and beta constant-region primers with the SP2 primer drove four PCR rounds on ligated cDNA. TCRdb re-analysed the UMI-ligation and nested PCR reads in MiXCR, keeping a single row per CDR3 protein. The sample consists of tens of thousands of distinct CDR3 sequences, 11% of them appearing once. General study findings and limits: Possibly reflecting memory cells re-expressing CD45RA, a few larger clonotypes occurred in naive repertoires, especially CD8.

Their antigens remain unidentified. Sequenced sample: naive CD4+ T cells from blood. The receptors come from a human donor in good health.

This clonotype was seen repeatedly, ten times or more. V gene TRBV7-3 combines with J gene TRBJ1-3; D uncertain. CDR1 is SGHTA and CDR2 is FQGTGA in the germline V gene. Trimming took 1 base from V and 4 from J, leaving 5 bases between them. CDR3 length: 13 amino acids. CDR3 loop: CASSLKGGNTIYF. The CDR3 DNA is TGTGCCAGCAGCTTAAAGGGCGGAAACACCATATATTTT.

In this sample, this clonotype turned up many times. The V gene is TRBV10-3, the J gene TRBJ1-6; D may be TRBD1 (6 bases). In germline, CDR1 is ENHRY, CDR2 SYGVKD. The CDR3 sequence is 16 residues long. V gave up 6 bases and J gave up 4 bases, with 16 bases separating them. For the CDR3, the DNA is TGTGCCATCAGCGAGGGCGGGCAGGGGTATAATTCACCCCTCCACTTT. Amino acid sequence: CAISEGGQGYNSPLHF.

This clonotype was recorded only once. The genes are TRBV27 and TRBJ1-2, with no clear D. The germline CDR1 and CDR2 sequences are MNHEY and SMNVEV (reference sequence). There are 14 residues in the CDR3. The V and J ends lost 1 base and 6 bases respectively, with 12 bases between them. The CDR3 protein is CASSLLGGSDGYTF. The DNA of the CDR3 is TGTGCCAGCAGTTTATTAGGAGGGTCGGATGGCTACACCTTC.

The chain combines TRBV5-4 with TRBJ2-7, with 8 nucleotides matching TRBD2. CDR1 SGHNT and CDR2 YYREEE come from the germline V gene (reference sequence). The CDR3 has 15 residues. The junction had 6 bases not matched to a gene; V was cut back by 1 base and J by 3 bases. In nucleotides, the CDR3 is TGTGCCAGCAGCTTGAGACGGGGGGGATACTACGAGCAGTACTTC. Its translation is CASSLRRGGYYEQYF.

With regard to this clonotype: At one end the junction does not follow the germline gene, possibly because of a read error. The chain joins TRBV6-4 to TRBJ2-1; 12 nucleotides line up with TRBD2. CDR3 length equals 15 residues. The germline V gene has CDR1 MRHNA and CDR2 SNTAGT. In nucleotides, the CDR3 is TGTGACAGAAGTAAGACTAGCGGGAGAGGGAATGAGAAGTTATTC. Amino acid sequence: CDRSKTSGRGNEKLF.

The V gene is TRBV7-9, the J gene TRBJ2-3; 8 bases align to TRBD1. The V segment lost 1 base and the J segment 0 bases; nucleotides outside the gene matches: 6. Germline V lookup: CDR1 SEHNR, CDR2 FQNEAQ (reference sequence). This CDR3 is 17 amino acids long. The CDR3 loop is CASSLGDRSGSTDTQYF. CDR3 DNA sequence: TGTGCCAGCAGCTTAGGGGACAGGTCGGGGAGCACAGATACGCAGTATTTT.

This clonotype was detected a few times. The chain has TRBV18 and TRBJ2-7; the D is unclear. Germline V gene sequence: CDR1 KGHSH, CDR2 LQKENI. The V end lost 1 base, the J end lost 3 bases, and 4 bases lay between the germline ends. This CDR3 is 12 amino acids long. The CDR3 loop is CASSPRGYEQYF. The CDR3 bases are TGTGCCAGCTCACCACGGGGCTACGAGCAGTACTTC.

At least ten counts were recorded for this clonotype. V and J are TRBV7-8 and TRBJ2-1; D gene uncertain. Germline-derived CDR1 and CDR2 are SGHVS and FQNEAQ. CDR3 length: 13 amino acids. Trimming left V 2 bases short and J 7 bases short, with 9 bases between. CDR3 protein: CASSLTTENEQFF. CDR3 nucleotides: TGTGCCAGCAGCTTAACGACTGAAAATGAGCAGTTCTTC.

This clonotype has just a few counts. The chain links TRBV25-1 to TRBJ2-3; D may be TRBD1 or TRBD2 (6 bases each). Germline CDR1 is MGHDK and CDR2 is SYGVNS. V dropped 3 bases and J dropped 5 bases, with 12 bases sitting between them. This CDR3 has 14 residues. The CDR3 nucleotides read TGTGCCAGCAGTGAGCCGGGGGCTCGAGATACGCAGTATTTT. This translates into CASSEPGARDTQYF. Drawing the rest from reference TRBV25-1 and TRBJ2-3, the complete variable domain is EADIYQTPRYLVIGTGKKITLECSQTMGHDKMYWYQQDPGMELHLIHYSYGVNSTEKGDLSSESTVSRIRTEHFPLTLESARPSHTSQYLCASSEPGARDTQYFGPGTRLTVL.

This clonotype was counted only a few times. This chain links TRBV28 with TRBJ2-7, with a weak D call TRBD1 (6 bases). Trimming took 5 bases from V and 6 from J, leaving 17 bases between them. CDR1 MDHEN and CDR2 SYDVKM come from the germline V gene. The CDR3 runs 14 residues. The CDR3 loop reads CASSRPSTGGEQYF. The CDR3 DNA reads as TGTGCCAGCAGTCGACCATCGACAGGAGGCGAGCAGTACTTC.

As for this clonotype: A junction boundary mismatches the germline segment, possibly from a read error. The genes are TRBV4-2 and TRBJ2-1; maybe TRBD2 (6 bases). The CDR3 loop spans 14 amino acids. CDR1 LGHNA and CDR2 YNFKEQ come from the germline V gene. The CDR3 region is CASTRDGSYNERFF. The CDR3 DNA sequence: TGTGCCAGCACCCGGGACGGGAGCTACAATGAGCGGTTCTTC.

This clonotype was recorded many times. The chain links TRBV7-2 to TRBJ2-5, with unresolved D. V was shortened by 6 bases and J by 0 bases, with 5 bases between the two germline ends. The germline CDR1 and CDR2 sequences are SGHTA and FQGNSA. There are 12 residues in the CDR3. The CDR3 protein is CASSAYQETQYF. As DNA, the CDR3 is TGTGCCAGCAGTGCGTACCAAGAGACCCAGTACTTC.

This clonotype was seen only a few times. The chain recombines TRBV12-3 or TRBV12-4 with TRBJ2-7; no reliable D call. Trimming removed 2 bases from V and 0 bases from J, with 14 bases in between. The CDR3 runs to 16 residues. The CDR3 DNA is TGTGCCAGCAGTTTATCCACCAGGCCTAGCTCCTACGAGCAGTACTTC. It translates to CASSLSTRPSSYEQYF.

V usage is TRBV7-2 and J usage is TRBJ1-5; TRBD1 might be the D (5 bases). This CDR3 has 16 amino acids. Trimming left V 1 base short and J 4 bases short, with 14 bases between. Germline V gene sequence: CDR1 SGHTA, CDR2 FQGNSA. The CDR3 DNA reads as TGTGCCAGCAGCTTAGTCCCGGGGCGCGAGAATCAGCCCCAGCATTTT. It yields the protein CASSLVPGRENQPQHF.

This clonotype has more than one count but fewer than ten. The chain recombines TRBV29-1 with TRBJ1-3; no clear D. Germline CDR1 is SQVTM and CDR2 is ANQGSEA. The CDR3 sequence is 13 residues long. V was cut by 6 bases and J by 4 bases, with 13 bases left in between. The DNA for the CDR3 is TGCAGCGTGTTAGGGCTAGCCGGAAACACCATATATTTT. The encoded protein is CSVLGLAGNTIYF.

A note on this clonotype: Sequence at one end of the junction differs from germline and may be a read error. The chain recombines TRBV18 with TRBJ1-6; 7 nucleotides agree with TRBD1. Per the germline V gene, CDR1 is KGHSH and CDR2 is LQKENI. This CDR3 spans 14 amino acids. CDR3 sequence reads: CASSLDRDNSPFHF. CDR3 DNA: TGTGCCAGCTCTCTCGACAGGGATAATTCACCCTTCCACTTT.

J is TRBJ1-5 and V is TRBV30, with TRBD1 as a possible D gene (5 bases). V lost 5 bases, J lost 10 bases, and 12 bases lay in between. From germline, CDR1 is GTSNPN and CDR2 SVGIG (reference sequence). The CDR3 contains 11 residues. DNA for the CDR3: TGTGCCTGGGGGGGGATCGGACCCCAGCATTTT. Translating gives CAWGGIGPQHF.

The chain couples TRBV12-3 or TRBV12-4 to TRBJ1-1, with D unresolved. CDR3 length: 14 residues. V gave up 5 bases and J gave up 4 bases, with 14 bases separating them. The CDR3 loop is CASSPPSGSTEAFF. In nucleotides, the CDR3 is TGTGCCAGCAGTCCCCCGTCGGGATCCACTGAAGCTTTCTTT.

As DNA, the CDR3 is TGTGCCAGCTCCCTAGTATCAGAAGAGACCCAGTACTTC. Amino acids: CASSLVSEETQYF. This sequence joins TRBV18 and TRBJ2-5, with D unclear. V shed 6 bases and J shed 3 bases, with 11 bases lying between them. The germline V gene has CDR1 KGHSH and CDR2 LQKENI. CDR3 length equals 13 residues.

This clonotype was seen more than once but under ten times. The chain recombines TRBV2 with TRBJ1-4, with TRBD1 matching 7 bases. V gave up 9 bases and J gave up 4 bases; unmatched junction bases: 8. CDR1 and CDR2 from the germline V gene are SNHLY and FYNNEI. This CDR3 comprises 14 residues. In DNA form, the CDR3 reads TGTGCCAGAAGGACAGGACCCCTTAATGAAAAACTGTTTTTT. As protein: CARRTGPLNEKLFF.

This clonotype showed up just a few times. J is TRBJ1-2 and V is TRBV11-2; 9 positions match TRBD1. V lost 4 bases and J lost 6; bases outside the gene matches: 9. The CDR3 has 15 amino acids. Germline V CDR1 and CDR2: SGHAT, FQNNGV. CDR3 coding DNA: TGTGCCAGCAGCTCACAGGGGGCGATCCCGAATGGCTACACCTTC. It yields the protein CASSSQGAIPNGYTF.

The chain uses TRBV3-1 and TRBJ1-1; D gene unclear. Germline CDR1 reads LGHDT; CDR2 reads YNNKEL (reference sequence). The length of the CDR3 is 17 residues. The V gene lost 0 bases and the J gene lost 0 bases, with 14 bases spanning the gap. CDR3 in DNA: TGTGCCAGCAGCCAAGACGCGGAACGTACCTTGAACACTGAAGCTTTCTTT. Its protein is CASSQDAERTLNTEAFF.

This clonotype came up many times. V is TRBV19 and J is TRBJ2-1, with 10 bases aligning to TRBD2. Trimming at V came to 4 bases and at J to 2 bases, leaving 2 bases not matched to a gene. This CDR3 spans 15 amino acids. Germline CDR1 is LNHDA and CDR2 is SQIVND (reference sequence). CDR3 nucleotides: TGTGCCAGTAGTAGGAGCGGGAGGGCCTACAATGAGCAGTTCTTC. Protein: CASSRSGRAYNEQFF. Using reference TRBV19 and TRBJ2-1 for the parts outside the CDR3, the full variable domain is DGGITQSPKYLFRKEGQNVTLSCEQNLNHDAMYWYRQDPGQGLRLIYYSQIVNDFQKGDIAEGYSVSREKKESFPLTVTSAQKNPTAFYLCASSRSGRAYNEQFFGPGTRLTVL.

This sequence joins TRBV18 and TRBJ2-5; D may be TRBD1 (6 bases). V was shortened by 8 bases and J by 5 bases, with 15 bases between the two germline ends. Germline loops: CDR1 KGHSH, CDR2 LQKENI. The CDR3 sequence is 13 residues long. CDR3 DNA sequence: TGTGCCAGCGCGCAGGGGATGGAGGAGACCCAGTACTTC. It yields the protein CASAQGMEETQYF.

The chain combines TRBV2 with TRBJ2-4; possibly TRBD1 or TRBD2 for D (6 bases each). The germline V gene encodes CDR1 SNHLY and CDR2 FYNNEI. The CDR3 contains 18 residues. The V end lost 3 bases, the J end lost 0 bases, and 18 bases lay between the germline ends. The CDR3 DNA reads as TGTGCCAGCAGTGAGTTCTTCGGGGGCAGTCTAGCCAAAAACATTCAGTACTTC. It translates to CASSEFFGGSLAKNIQYF. Based on the CDR3 plus reference TRBV2 and TRBJ2-4, the full variable domain is EPEVTQTPSHQVTQMGQEVILRCVPISNHLYFYWYRQILGQKVEFLVSFYNNEISEKSEIFDDQFSVERPDGSNFTLKIRSTKLEDSAMYFCASSEFFGGSLAKNIQYFGAGTRLSVL.

The chain links TRBV27 to TRBJ1-1, with 8 bases aligning to TRBD1. CDR1 is MNHEY and CDR2 is SMNVEV in the germline V gene (reference sequence). The length of the CDR3 is 17 residues. Unmatched junction bases numbered 10, after V lost 0 bases and J lost 4 bases. The CDR3 sequence is CASSLSGQGEGPTEAFF. CDR3 coding DNA: TGTGCCAGCAGTTTATCCGGACAGGGAGAGGGGCCCACTGAAGCTTTCTTT.

The gene calls are TRBV12-3 or TRBV12-4 and TRBJ1-5; D is uncertain. This CDR3 is built from 12 residues. The V end was cut by 5 bases, the J end by 1 base, with 3 bases between. CDR3 in amino acids: CASSRSNQPQHF. The CDR3 DNA reads TGTGCCAGCAGTCGGAGCAATCAGCCCCAGCATTTT.

The V gene is TRBV6-5, the J gene TRBJ1-6; D perhaps matches TRBD1 (6 bases). Germline CDR1 MNHEY, CDR2 SVGAGI. Trimming cost V 2 bases and J 9 bases, with 8 bases left between them. The CDR3 runs to 13 residues. CDR3 sequence: CASSYEGGSPLHF. The CDR3 bases are TGTGCCAGCAGTTACGAAGGGGGTTCACCCCTCCACTTT.